This T cell receptor (beta chain) emerged from a study of blood T cell repertoires in COVID-19 (dated by TCRdb to about 2020). Study-level background: The collaborator samples originated in the United States, Italy and Spain and spanned the acute and convalescent phases of COVID-19. The prospective study material was composed of cDNA or gDNA derived from T cells, B-cell-depleted T cells, or PBMCs. Deeply sampled blood TCRbeta repertoires from subjects exposed to, actively infected with, or recovered from COVID-19 were included in the dataset. The repertoires were released in a freely available public database meant as a resource for research on the immune response to SARS-CoV-2. Samples came from the ongoing ImmuneRACE study (first 160 participants) plus 1,254 subjects from 6 global collaborators. The sample metadata nearly always contained a de-identified subject ID, COVID-19 status, age in years and sex. HLA class I and class II types, where available, came from metadata supplied by the sample provider rather than from assay-based typing. Summary of the overall study and its limitations: The amount of clinical and demographic metadata varied by source and participant and was provided uncurated.

Concerning this clone itself: Which antigen it targets is not known. The record has no base qualities; no much larger clone is one base away.

The collaborating institutions used their own protocols to collect whole blood in K2EDTA tubes. For TCRbeta analysis, collaborator samples were shipped as frozen whole blood, as isolated PBMCs, or as DNA extracted from either sample type. V drops 7 bases and J drops 7 bases, leaving 13 bases in between. Taken from the germline V gene, the CDR1 and CDR2 loops are SNHLY and FYNNEI. The CDR3 goes from the cysteine to the phenylalanine over 13 residues. The sequence is cut down to CDR3 DNA, 39 bases in frame from base 1. TCRbeta CDR3 regions were amplified from genomic DNA using the immunoSEQ Assay, a bias-controlled multiplex PCR. As for the authors' bioinformatics: Within the assay, amplification of reference gene primers was used to estimate how many nucleated cells each sample contained. To quantify the absolute abundance of each unique TCRbeta CDR3 rearrangement, sequence reads were collapsed and filtered. For each sample, productive Simpson clonality was calculated by taking the square root of Simpson's diversity index across productive rearrangements. Sourced from immuneACCESS, this table was stored by TCRdb with only in-frame sequences that have V and J called. A share of the clones is absent; for the studies checked, an unresolved V gene accounts for under half, and the remainder has no known explanation. V and J calls and clone size come straight from that table; D and trimming were deduced from the DNA. In this sample the table shows about 59,000 clones, under 80% of which occur a single time. The ten largest clones represent about 8.9% of the sample.

This clonotype was sampled from a human donor in a cohort sampled during active COVID-19. Source material: peripheral blood. The chain is made from TRBV2 and TRBJ1-4; no D gene is confidently identified. The CDR3 sequence is CASNSREGEKLFF. The DNA sequence is TGTGCCAGCAACTCAAGGGAGGGTGAAAAACTGTTTTTT.